The rows below give T cell receptor beta chains drawn from one sample of a study of blood T cell repertoires in COVID-19. Libraries were prepared by immunoSEQ multiplex PCR; TCRdb keeps only in-frame clonotypes and omits some of them. Among roughly 30,000 clones listed, roughly 87% were seen once. The material sequenced was peripheral blood. These receptor sequences come from an elderly man with acute or convalescent COVID-19. CDR3s include the opening cysteine and the closing phenylalanine or tryptophan. Fields, in order: V gene, clone size, CDR3 protein. Size is omitted from some rows. Given values are once, few, many or a class for expanded clones.

v_call: TRBV6-1; clone_size: NA; cdr3_aa: CASSDLGTVNTEAFF
v_call: TRBV10-2; clone_size: NA; cdr3_aa: CASSRDRTGIGGETQYF
v_call: TRBV27; clone_size: once; cdr3_aa: CASSLARANTGELFF
v_call: TRBV11-1; clone_size: NA; cdr3_aa: CASSPRASGRAGELFF
v_call: TRBV18; clone_size: NA; cdr3_aa: CASSPLQGAGNTIYF
v_call: TRBV18; clone_size: NA; cdr3_aa: CASSREGREQFF
v_call: TRBV3-1/TRBV3-2; clone_size: NA; cdr3_aa: CASSPVRSSYNEQFF
v_call: TRBV18; clone_size: NA; cdr3_aa: CASSPRAPGGGQPQHF
v_call: TRBV7-2; clone_size: NA; cdr3_aa: CASSPRWGSSYEQYF
v_call: TRBV30; clone_size: few; cdr3_aa: CAWKGGSSSYNEQFF
v_call: TRBV7-9; clone_size: NA; cdr3_aa: CASSLFADPGEGAFF
v_call: TRBV12-5; clone_size: NA; cdr3_aa: CASGLGEGQVNQPQHF
v_call: TRBV10-3; clone_size: NA; cdr3_aa: CAISYSGGTDTQYF
v_call: TRBV28; clone_size: NA; cdr3_aa: CASSPQGAEDRSGYTF
v_call: TRBV7-2; clone_size: NA; cdr3_aa: CASSPRTGETQYF
v_call: TRBV5-1; clone_size: NA; cdr3_aa: CASSSGQGHNSPLHF
v_call: TRBV5-4; clone_size: NA; cdr3_aa: CASSFGFRQNEQFF
v_call: TRBV2; clone_size: NA; cdr3_aa: CASTLDRSTDTQYF
v_call: TRBV6-5; clone_size: NA; cdr3_aa: CASSYSQGSVYGYTF
v_call: TRBV12-3/TRBV12-4; clone_size: few; cdr3_aa: CASSLSGGSEQYF
v_call: TRBV7-9; clone_size: NA; cdr3_aa: CASSHIRQSSGNTIYF
v_call: TRBV11-2; clone_size: NA; cdr3_aa: CASSFVNSPLHF
v_call: TRBV18; clone_size: NA; cdr3_aa: CASSRPGQSNTGELFF
v_call: TRBV20-1; clone_size: NA; cdr3_aa: CSARSGHEQYF
v_call: TRBV4-1; clone_size: NA; cdr3_aa: CASSLATSGAYEQYF
v_call: TRBV3-1/TRBV3-2; clone_size: NA; cdr3_aa: CASSQGVREKLFF
v_call: TRBV7-9; clone_size: NA; cdr3_aa: CASSLLSENTGELFF
v_call: TRBV7-6; clone_size: NA; cdr3_aa: CASSLGTGTYEQYF
v_call: TRBV14; clone_size: NA; cdr3_aa: CASSARQGATNEKLFF
v_call: TRBV5-1; clone_size: NA; cdr3_aa: CASSLVGAPYEQYF
v_call: TRBV7-7; clone_size: NA; cdr3_aa: CASSLEVSGRNNEQFF
v_call: TRBV6-5; clone_size: NA; cdr3_aa: CASRDRGRGDYGYTF
v_call: TRBV2; clone_size: NA; cdr3_aa: CASNRFSSYEQYF
v_call: TRBV2; clone_size: NA; cdr3_aa: CASRPRTGGYEQYF
v_call: TRBV30; clone_size: NA; cdr3_aa: CAWSVTGEATQYF
v_call: TRBV27; clone_size: NA; cdr3_aa: CASSRGQSYEQYF
v_call: TRBV12-3/TRBV12-4; clone_size: NA; cdr3_aa: CASSFGGEETQYF
v_call: TRBV19; clone_size: NA; cdr3_aa: CASNSGLTKGQPQHF
v_call: TRBV7-2; clone_size: NA; cdr3_aa: CASSTYRGLSYEQYF
v_call: TRBV30; clone_size: medium-sized; cdr3_aa: CAWSPFSGGLLGPTYEQYF
v_call: TRBV11-2; clone_size: few; cdr3_aa: CASSPGSRNSPLHF
v_call: TRBV7-9; clone_size: NA; cdr3_aa: CASSLSQGNQPQHF